A selection of T cell receptor beta chains follows, all from one sample in a study of blood T cells in healthy people across ages. From the 5' RACE reads, TCRdb called clonotypes with MiXCR, one entry per CDR3 protein. The table includes 760,000 or so distinct CDR3 sequences, around a quarter detected once. These data were likewise used in another study, on T cells of mothers and their children.

Source material: blood. The receptors shown here come from a boy younger than 18 in good health. CDR3s include the opening cysteine and the closing phenylalanine or tryptophan. A D gene is named only where the DNA matches it firmly. Clone sizes are given selectively: once, few, many, or a class where the clone is expanded.

D: TRBD1
V: TRBV18
J: TRBJ2-3
size: .
DNA: TGTGCCAGCTCACCTACAGGACAGGGGACCCATCTCACAGATACGCAGTATTTT
CDR3: CASSPTGQGTHLTDTQYF

D: .
V: TRBV7-2
J: TRBJ1-5
size: .
DNA: TGTGCCAGCAGCTCCCGCAGTAGCAATCAGCCCCAGCATTTT
CDR3: CASSSRSSNQPQHF

D: .
V: TRBV7-2
J: TRBJ2-6
size: .
DNA: TGTGCCTGCACCTTCGGGGTCGGTGGGGCCAACGTCCTGACTTTC
CDR3: CACTFGVGGANVLTF

D: .
V: TRBV29-1
J: TRBJ2-5
size: .
DNA: TGCAGCGTGTCGTTGAACCAAGAGACCCAGTACTTC
CDR3: CSVSLNQETQYF

D: TRBD2
V: TRBV5-6
J: TRBJ2-3
size: few
DNA: TGTGCCAGCAGCTTGGGAGCGGGAGGAAGAGATACGCAGTATTTT
CDR3: CASSLGAGGRDTQYF

D: TRBD1
V: TRBV3-1
J: TRBJ1-5
size: .
DNA: TGTGCCAGCAGTCCTAGACAGGGGAGCAATCGGCCCCAGCATTTT
CDR3: CASSPRQGSNRPQHF

D: TRBD1
V: TRBV29-1
J: TRBJ1-1
size: few
DNA: TGCAGCGTTCAGGGGGCTTCTGAAGCTTTCTTT
CDR3: CSVQGASEAFF

D: .
V: TRBV21-1
J: TRBJ2-7
size: .
DNA: TGTGCCAGCAGCAAAGGTCGGCTAGCGGGGCCCTACGAGCAGTACTTC
CDR3: CASSKGRLAGPYEQYF

D: .
V: TRBV29-1
J: TRBJ1-2
size: .
DNA: TGCAGCGCCGGGACGGGGGGCCGGGGCTATGGCTACACCTTC
CDR3: CSAGTGGRGYGYTF

D: .
V: TRBV2
J: TRBJ1-2
size: few
DNA: TGTGCCAGCGACGCATTGTACGGCTACACCTTC
CDR3: CASDALYGYTF

D: TRBD2
V: TRBV5-1
J: TRBJ2-1
size: .
DNA: TGCGCCAGCAGCTTGACTAGCGGGGGGGCTGGTGAGCAGTTCTTC
CDR3: CASSLTSGGAGEQFF

D: .
V: TRBV6-5
J: TRBJ1-4
size: few
DNA: TGTGCCAGCAGGTCCCCAGGGGCGGGAAAACTGTTTTTT
CDR3: CASRSPGAGKLFF

D: .
V: TRBV20-1
J: TRBJ1-6
size: .
DNA: TGCAGTGCTATGGGGATACCGTCTAATTCACCCCTCCACTTT
CDR3: CSAMGIPSNSPLHF

D: .
V: TRBV27
J: TRBJ2-7
size: .
DNA: TGTGCCAGCAGTTTTCCCGGAGCACCCTACGAGCAGTACTTC
CDR3: CASSFPGAPYEQYF

D: TRBD1
V: TRBV4-2
J: TRBJ2-7
size: .
DNA: TGTGCCAGCAGCCAAGAACCAGGGGGCTACGAGCAGTACTTC
CDR3: CASSQEPGGYEQYF

D: .
V: TRBV28
J: TRBJ2-5
size: .
DNA: TGTGCCAGCGGATTGGGAAGAAAAGAGACCCAGTACTTC
CDR3: CASGLGRKETQYF

D: .
V: TRBV11-2
J: TRBJ2-7
size: few
DNA: TGTGCCAGCAGCGAGGGGTGGGAGCAGTACTTC
CDR3: CASSEGWEQYF

D: TRBD2
V: TRBV7-2
J: TRBJ2-5
size: .
DNA: TGTGCCAGCAGCTTAATAAATAGTGGCGCGGGAGTTGAGACCCAGTACTTC
CDR3: CASSLINSGAGVETQYF

D: .
V: TRBV11-2
J: TRBJ2-2
size: .
DNA: TGTGCCAGCAGCCAAAAGGGTCAGATTCATACCGGGGAGCTGTTTTTT
CDR3: CASSQKGQIHTGELFF

D: TRBD2
V: TRBV20-1
J: TRBJ2-1
size: .
DNA: TGCAGTGCTAGAGGTAAGCGGGAGTTGGATGAGCAGTTCTTC
CDR3: CSARGKRELDEQFF

D: .
V: TRBV2
J: TRBJ1-4
size: .
DNA: TGTGCATTCTCCGACAGTACTAATGAAAAACTGTTTTTT
CDR3: CAFSDSTNEKLFF

D: .
V: TRBV7-6
J: TRBJ1-1
size: .
DNA: TGTGCCAGCATCCCTCCCGGCAGGGCAAACACTGAAGCTTTCTTT
CDR3: CASIPPGRANTEAFF

D: .
V: TRBV7-2
J: TRBJ1-4
size: few
DNA: TGTGCCAGTACAAGGGGGGCACATGATGAAAAACTGTTTTTT
CDR3: CASTRGAHDEKLFF

D: TRBD1
V: TRBV24-1
J: TRBJ1-1
size: .
DNA: TGTGCCACCAGTGACGGGACAGGGGAGGACACTGAAGCTTTCTTT
CDR3: CATSDGTGEDTEAFF

D: TRBD1
V: TRBV28
J: TRBJ2-4
size: few
DNA: TGTGCCAGCAGTCAGCCGGGACAGGGGACCAAAAACATTCAGTACTTC
CDR3: CASSQPGQGTKNIQYF

D: TRBD2
V: TRBV29-1
J: TRBJ2-3
size: few
DNA: TGCAGCGACGGGGGGACGCAATTCACAGATACGCAGTATTTT
CDR3: CSDGGTQFTDTQYF

D: TRBD1
V: TRBV19
J: TRBJ1-5
size: few
DNA: TGTGCCAGTAGTCGGACAGGGGGTCAGCCCCAGCATTTT
CDR3: CASSRTGGQPQHF

D: .
V: TRBV20-1
J: TRBJ1-5
size: .
DNA: TGCAGTGCTAGAGCCCACAGTAGCAATCAGCCCCAGCATTTT
CDR3: CSARAHSSNQPQHF

D: .
V: TRBV6-6
J: TRBJ1-5
size: .
DNA: TGTGCCAGCAGTTACGGACGCAATCAGCCCCAGCATTTT
CDR3: CASSYGRNQPQHF

D: .
V: TRBV25-1
J: TRBJ2-5
size: .
DNA: TGTGCCAACAGTGAACCGAGTCCACTAGTCGGAGGAGAGACCCAGTACTTC
CDR3: CANSEPSPLVGGETQYF

D: TRBD1
V: TRBV11-2
J: TRBJ1-6
size: few
DNA: TGTGCCAGCAGCCGGACAGGGGAGAATTCACCCCTCCACTTT
CDR3: CASSRTGENSPLHF

D: .
V: TRBV10-3
J: TRBJ2-2
size: .
DNA: TGTGCCATCAGTGAGTCAATGAACACCGGGGAGCTGTTTTTT
CDR3: CAISESMNTGELFF

D: .
V: TRBV4-3
J: TRBJ1-1
size: .
DNA: TGCGCCAGCAGCCAAGATGCAGGGTTAAGCACTGAAGCTTTCTTT
CDR3: CASSQDAGLSTEAFF

D: .
V: TRBV23-1
J: TRBJ1-4
size: few
DNA: .
CDR3: CASSRAPGQIMKNCFF

D: .
V: TRBV6-2/TRBV6-3
J: TRBJ1-5
size: .
DNA: TGTGCCAGCAGTTACTCGTGGGGCGAAGGGTGGAAAAGCAATCAGCCCCAGCATTTT
CDR3: CASSYSWGEGWKSNQPQHF

D: .
V: TRBV15
J: TRBJ2-7
size: few
DNA: TGTGCCACCAGCGTCCCCCCGCTTAGATCCTCCTACGAGCAGTACTTC
CDR3: CATSVPPLRSSYEQYF

D: .
V: TRBV5-5
J: TRBJ2-1
size: .
DNA: TGTGCCAGCAGCCTCTGGGGGGTCTCCTACAATGAGCAGTTCTTC
CDR3: CASSLWGVSYNEQFF

D: .
V: TRBV29-1
J: TRBJ2-3
size: .
DNA: TGCAGCGTTGATTCTGGCAGAGCCCATACGCAGTATTTT
CDR3: CSVDSGRAHTQYF

D: TRBD2
V: TRBV7-9
J: TRBJ2-1
size: few
DNA: TGTGCCAGCAGCGAGACTCTAGCGGGGGGACCGCAGTTCTTC
CDR3: CASSETLAGGPQFF

D: .
V: TRBV14
J: TRBJ1-2
size: few
DNA: TGTGCCAGCAGCCAAGAAGGGGACGCCGAGGTTCGTGGCTACACCTTC
CDR3: CASSQEGDAEVRGYTF

D: TRBD2
V: TRBV7-9
J: TRBJ2-5
size: few
DNA: TGTGCCAGCAGCTTAGCCCTTTCGGGAGGGTACGGGACCCAGTACTTC
CDR3: CASSLALSGGYGTQYF

D: .
V: TRBV29-1
J: TRBJ1-1
size: .
DNA: TGCAGCGTGGAGGTATTATTTACTGACACTGAAGCTTTCTTT
CDR3: CSVEVLFTDTEAFF

D: .
V: TRBV7-3
J: TRBJ2-1
size: many
DNA: TGTGCCAGCAGCCCGGGTATCCGGGGTGAGCAGTTCTTC
CDR3: CASSPGIRGEQFF

D: TRBD1
V: TRBV7-9
J: TRBJ2-4
size: .
DNA: TGTGCCAGCAGCTTAACACAGGGGGCTGCGGGCGCCAAAAACATTCAGTACTTC
CDR3: CASSLTQGAAGAKNIQYF

D: .
V: TRBV7-6
J: TRBJ2-5
size: .
DNA: TGTGCCAGCAGCCCACCCCTCGAAGAGACCCAGTACTTC
CDR3: CASSPPLEETQYF

D: TRBD2
V: TRBV20-1
J: TRBJ2-1
size: .
DNA: TGCAGTGCCCCGGGACTAGAATACAATGAGCAGTTCTTC
CDR3: CSAPGLEYNEQFF

D: TRBD2
V: TRBV20-1
J: TRBJ2-5
size: .
DNA: TGCAGTGCTAGTCCTACTAGCGGGAGCGGGGAGACCCAGTACTTC
CDR3: CSASPTSGSGETQYF

D: TRBD1
V: TRBV29-1
J: TRBJ2-7
size: few
DNA: TGCAGCGTTGGAAATCGTCCCTCGGGACAGGGTCCCGAGCAGTACTTC
CDR3: CSVGNRPSGQGPEQYF

D: TRBD1
V: TRBV20-1
J: TRBJ2-1
size: few
DNA: TGCAGTGCCAAGGCGCTGAACAGGGGGGATGAGCAGTTCTTC
CDR3: CSAKALNRGDEQFF

D: TRBD1
V: TRBV9
J: TRBJ1-2
size: few
DNA: TGTGCCAGCAGCACTGGGGACAGAAACTATGGCTACACCTTC
CDR3: CASSTGDRNYGYTF

D: .
V: TRBV10-3
J: TRBJ1-2
size: .
DNA: TGTGCCATCAGTGAGGGGTTAGCTTCAAATAACTATGGCTACACCTTC
CDR3: CAISEGLASNNYGYTF

D: .
V: TRBV9
J: TRBJ1-2
size: .
DNA: TGTGCCAGCAACGCGAACAGGGCGTTCTATGGCTACACCTTC
CDR3: CASNANRAFYGYTF

D: TRBD2
V: TRBV28
J: TRBJ2-7
size: few
DNA: TGTGCCAGCAGTTGGAGGGAGGGCCGTCTTTACTTC
CDR3: CASSWREGRLYF

D: TRBD2
V: TRBV6-1
J: TRBJ2-7
size: few
DNA: TGTGCCAGCACCGACCTGACTAGCGGGAGGATCGGGGGCTCCTACGAGCAGTACTTC
CDR3: CASTDLTSGRIGGSYEQYF

D: .
V: TRBV3-1
J: TRBJ1-4
size: few
DNA: TGTGCCAGCAGCCAAGATCGGGGCGGATCTAATGAAAAACTGTTTTTT
CDR3: CASSQDRGGSNEKLFF

D: .
V: TRBV12-3/TRBV12-4
J: TRBJ2-1
size: few
DNA: TGTGCCAGCTCCTCGGCTCGGCTCTCCTACAATGAGCAGTTCTTC
CDR3: CASSSARLSYNEQFF

D: .
V: TRBV28
J: TRBJ2-2
size: .
DNA: TGTGCCAGCAGCCCAGGTAGAAGGGCTATCACCGGGGAGCTGTTTTTT
CDR3: CASSPGRRAITGELFF

D: .
V: TRBV15
J: TRBJ2-1
size: few
DNA: TGTGCCACCAGCAGAGCTCCCTCGGGAGACATATTCTATGAGCAGTTCTTC
CDR3: CATSRAPSGDIFYEQFF

D: .
V: TRBV5-1
J: TRBJ2-5
size: few
DNA: TGCGCCAGCGGCTTGGACTCGGAGAGGGAGACCCAGTACTTC
CDR3: CASGLDSERETQYF

D: .
V: TRBV29-1
J: TRBJ2-5
size: .
DNA: TGCAGCGTGGGGACTCAACGAAAGTACTTC
CDR3: CSVGTQRKYF